The 10 T cell receptor beta chains listed next were all sequenced from one sample in a study of cytomegalovirus exposure and HLA in healthy donors. Primers: 60 Vbeta forward and 13 Jbeta reverse. The protocol was immunoSEQ multiplex PCR, while the TCRdb copy is restricted to in-frame clones and leaves out a portion. The table includes 90,000 to 140,000 clones, under 80% detected once. The specimen was PBMCs. These receptors all stem from a woman in her forties in good health and CMV-seropositive.

The J gene is TRBJ2-7, the V gene TRBV7-6; D perhaps matches TRBD2 (7 bases). The germline V gene encodes CDR1 SGHVS and CDR2 FNYEAQ. V dropped 2 bases and J dropped 1 base, with 15 bases sitting between them. This CDR3 comprises 16 residues. DNA for the CDR3: TGTGCCAGCAGCTTATCTGTGGCGGGGGCGTCCTACGAGCAGTACTTC. Protein sequence: CASSLSVAGASYEQYF. The full variable domain, rest sourced from reference TRBV7-6 and TRBJ2-7, is GAGVSQSPRYKVTKRGQDVALRCDPISGHVSLYWYRQALGQGPEFLTYFNYEAQQDKSGLPNDRFSAERPEGSISTLTIQRTEQRDSAMYRCASSLSVAGASYEQYFGPGTRLTVT.

This clone was found a few times. The junction departs from the called germline gene at one end, perhaps through a read error. V and J are TRBV6-5 and TRBJ1-2; 7 positions agree with TRBD1. Per germline, CDR1 MNHEY and CDR2 SVGAGI. This CDR3 spans 13 amino acids. The DNA of the CDR3 is TGTGCCAGCAGTTACATCAAGTCGGACAGGTTGTCATTC. Its translation is CASSYIKSDRLSF.

This sequence joins TRBV7-9 and TRBJ1-2; 8 bases align to TRBD1. Germline CDR1 reads SEHNR; CDR2 reads FQNEAQ (reference sequence). This CDR3 region has 15 residues. The V segment lost 6 bases and the J segment 5 bases; nucleotides outside the gene matches: 11. CDR3 amino acids: CASRPTRTGQYGYTF. The CDR3 nucleotides are TGTGCCAGCAGACCGACCAGGACAGGGCAGTATGGCTACACCTTC.

V is TRBV5-6 and J is TRBJ1-5; D may be TRBD1 (6 bases). The V and J ends lost 4 bases and 6 bases respectively, with 26 bases between them. There are 18 residues in the CDR3. In germline, CDR1 is SGHDT, CDR2 YYEEEE. CDR3 coding DNA: TGTGCCAGCAGCCAATTAGGGGGACAACTTAAGAGTAGTCAGCCCCAGCATTTT. Translation gives CASSQLGGQLKSSQPQHF.

In its sample, this clone was seen once. The chain uses TRBV2 and TRBJ1-1, with TRBD1 matching 9 bases. The junction had 5 bases not matched to a gene; V was cut back by 4 bases and J by 5 bases. Germline CDR1 is SNHLY and CDR2 is FYNNEI. The CDR3 contains 14 residues. The CDR3 spells CASSGQGGGTEAFF. DNA for the CDR3: TGTGCCAGCAGTGGACAGGGGGGGGGAACTGAAGCTTTCTTT.

The chain is built from TRBV6-5 and TRBJ2-2, with a possible D match to TRBD1 (6 bases). This CDR3 comprises 16 residues. Germline V gene data show CDR1 as MNHEY and CDR2 as SVGAGI. The germline V and J ends were trimmed by 2 bases and 1 base, with 11 bases remaining between them. The CDR3 nucleotides read TGTGCCAGCAGTTACGGACCGACAGGGAACACCGGGGAGCTGTTTTTT. Translating gives CASSYGPTGNTGELFF.

The chain couples TRBV10-3 to TRBJ2-7; a possible D gene is TRBD1 (5 bases). Germline CDR1 and CDR2: ENHRY and SYGVKD. Trimming stripped 6 bases from V and 0 bases from J, with 12 bases between. The length of the CDR3 is 14 residues. The CDR3 sequence: CAIRDTESSYEQYF. The CDR3 nucleotides are TGTGCCATCAGGGACACGGAGAGCTCCTACGAGCAGTACTTC.

This clone was seen a few times. This chain links TRBV5-4 with TRBJ1-2; 7 nucleotides agree with TRBD1. The germline V gene has CDR1 SGHNT and CDR2 YYREEE (reference sequence). The CDR3 consists of 14 residues. V gave up 0 bases and J gave up 3 bases; unmatched junction bases: 2. The chain's CDR3 is CASSLVGGYYGYTF. The CDR3 nucleotides are TGTGCCAGCAGCTTGGTAGGGGGCTACTATGGCTACACCTTC. The whole variable domain, filled in from reference TRBV5-4 and TRBJ1-2, reads ETGVTQSPTHLIKTRGQQVTLRCSSQSGHNTVSWYQQALGQGPQFIFQYYREEENGRGNFPPRFSGLQFPNYSSELNVNALELDDSALYLCASSLVGGYYGYTFGSGTRLTVV.

V and J are TRBV5-8 and TRBJ1-5; D is unresolved. The CDR3 is made up of 17 amino acids. Germline loops: CDR1 SGHTS, CDR2 YDEGEE. V lost 0 bases, J lost 3 bases, and 16 bases lay in between. CDR3 in amino acids: CASSLGEGNSFNQPQHF. The CDR3 DNA reads as TGTGCCAGCAGCTTGGGCGAGGGAAATTCCTTCAATCAGCCCCAGCATTTT.

The sample holds a few counts of this clone. The chain combines TRBV7-6 with TRBJ2-3, with D possibly TRBD2 on 6 matching bases. Germline values: CDR1 SGHVS, CDR2 FNYEAQ. The V end was cut by 0 bases, the J end by 2 bases, with 12 bases between. CDR3 length: 16 amino acids. The chain's CDR3 is CASSLAVGGNTDTQYF. DNA for the CDR3: TGTGCCAGCAGCTTAGCGGTTGGCGGGAACACAGATACGCAGTATTTT.